This TCR beta chain was identified during a study of T cells in Graves' hyperthyroidism and ophthalmopathy. RNA transcripts were the template for amplifying TCR beta CDR3 regions. TCR CDR3 underwent first-round RT-PCR with the HTBI primer set. TCRdb re-called the multiplex PCR reads with MiXCR, one entry per CDR3 protein. The table includes around 350,000 distinct CDR3 sequences, 15% to 20% detected once. There are 15 residues in the CDR3. Germline CDR1 is SGHTA and CDR2 is FQGTGA. Trimming at V came to 5 bases and at J to 1 base, leaving 7 bases not matched to a gene. This clonotype was observed at least ten times.

The TCR sequence derives from a woman aged 18-35 years with Graves' hyperthyroidism. This sequence joins TRBV7-3 and TRBJ2-7; 8 nucleotides match TRBD1. The sequencing sample was made of blood. This CDR3 reads CASSQTGERSYEQYF. As DNA, the CDR3 is TGTGCCAGCAGCCAGACAGGGGAGAGGTCCTACGAGCAGTACTTC.